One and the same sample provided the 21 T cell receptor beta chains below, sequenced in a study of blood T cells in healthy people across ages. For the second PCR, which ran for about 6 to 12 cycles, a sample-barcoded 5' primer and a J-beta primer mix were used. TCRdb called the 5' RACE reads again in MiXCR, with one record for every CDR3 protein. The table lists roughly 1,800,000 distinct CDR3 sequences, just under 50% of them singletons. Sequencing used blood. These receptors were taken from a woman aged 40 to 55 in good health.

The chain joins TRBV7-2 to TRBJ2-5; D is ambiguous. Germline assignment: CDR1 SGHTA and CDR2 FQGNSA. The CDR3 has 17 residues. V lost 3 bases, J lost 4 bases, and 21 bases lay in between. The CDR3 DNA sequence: TGTGCCAGCAGCTTGCCGATGGGAATACTAAGACCAGAGACCCAGTACTTC. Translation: CASSLPMGILRPETQYF.

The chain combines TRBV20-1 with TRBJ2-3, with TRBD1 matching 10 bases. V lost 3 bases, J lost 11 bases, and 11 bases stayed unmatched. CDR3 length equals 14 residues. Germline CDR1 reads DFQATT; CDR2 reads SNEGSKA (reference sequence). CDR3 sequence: CSARDPGQGLGQYF. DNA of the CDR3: TGCAGTGCTAGGGATCCGGGACAGGGGTTGGGGCAGTATTTT.

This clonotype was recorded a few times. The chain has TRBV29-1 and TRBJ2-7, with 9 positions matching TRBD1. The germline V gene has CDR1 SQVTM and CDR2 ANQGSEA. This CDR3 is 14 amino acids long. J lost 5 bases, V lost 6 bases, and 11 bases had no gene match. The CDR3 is CSVGPGTGYHEQYF. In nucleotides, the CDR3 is TGCAGCGTCGGGCCCGGGACAGGGTACCACGAGCAGTACTTC.

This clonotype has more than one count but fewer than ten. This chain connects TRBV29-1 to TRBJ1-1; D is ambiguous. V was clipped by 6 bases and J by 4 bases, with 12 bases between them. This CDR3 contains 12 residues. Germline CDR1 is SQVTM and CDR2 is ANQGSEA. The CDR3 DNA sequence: TGCAGCGTGAGGGAGGTGGGCACTGAAGCTTTCTTT. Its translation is CSVREVGTEAFF.

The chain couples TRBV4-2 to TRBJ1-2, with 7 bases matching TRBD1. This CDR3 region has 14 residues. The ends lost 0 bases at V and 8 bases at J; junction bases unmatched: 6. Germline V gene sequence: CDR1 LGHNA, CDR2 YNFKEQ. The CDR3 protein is CASSQETGKVGYTF. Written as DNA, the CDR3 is TGTGCCAGCAGCCAAGAGACAGGGAAGGTCGGCTACACCTTC.

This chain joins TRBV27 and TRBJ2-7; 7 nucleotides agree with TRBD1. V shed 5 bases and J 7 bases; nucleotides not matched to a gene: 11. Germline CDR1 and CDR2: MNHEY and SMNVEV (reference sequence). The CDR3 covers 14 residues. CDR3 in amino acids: CASSVRGLYNEQYF. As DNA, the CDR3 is TGTGCCAGCAGTGTTAGGGGGCTGTACAATGAGCAGTACTTC.

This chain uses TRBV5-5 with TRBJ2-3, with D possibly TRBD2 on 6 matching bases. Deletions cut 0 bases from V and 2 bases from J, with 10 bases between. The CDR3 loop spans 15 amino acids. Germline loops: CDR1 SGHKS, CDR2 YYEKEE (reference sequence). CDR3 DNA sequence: TGTGCCAGCAGCTTGGGCGGGGCGTTCACAGATACGCAGTATTTT. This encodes CASSLGGAFTDTQYF.

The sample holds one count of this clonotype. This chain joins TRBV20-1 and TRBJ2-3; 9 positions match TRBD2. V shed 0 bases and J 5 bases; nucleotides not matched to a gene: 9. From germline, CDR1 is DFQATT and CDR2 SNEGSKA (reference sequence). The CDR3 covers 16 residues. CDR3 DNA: TGCAGTGCTAGAGACGATAAGCGGGGGGAGGAAGATACGCAGTATTTT. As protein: CSARDDKRGEEDTQYF.

The CDR3 bases are TGTGCCAGCTCACCGGGGACAGTTACCAATCAGCCCCAGCATTTT. Translation: CASSPGTVTNQPQHF. The chain recombines TRBV18 with TRBJ1-5, with 7 bases lining up with TRBD1. The CDR3 consists of 15 residues. The J segment lost 3 bases and the V segment lost 3 bases, leaving 5 bases of the junction unmatched. Germline CDR1 is KGHSH and CDR2 is LQKENI.

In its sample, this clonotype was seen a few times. The CDR3, as DNA: TGTGCCAGCAACTCAGAACAGGCTCGGGGGACCCAGTACTTC. Its protein is CASNSEQARGTQYF. The J gene is TRBJ2-5, the V gene TRBV2; the D gene could be TRBD1 or TRBD2 (5 bases each). This CDR3 comprises 14 residues. Trimming pared 7 bases from V and 7 bases from J, leaving 19 bases between. Germline lookup yields CDR1 SNHLY and CDR2 FYNNEI.

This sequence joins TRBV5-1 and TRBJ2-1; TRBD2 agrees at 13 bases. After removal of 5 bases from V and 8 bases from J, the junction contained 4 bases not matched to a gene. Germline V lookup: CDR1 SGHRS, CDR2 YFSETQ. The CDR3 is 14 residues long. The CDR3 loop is CASRRLAGGDEQFF. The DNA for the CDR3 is TGCGCCAGCAGAAGACTAGCGGGGGGTGATGAGCAGTTCTTC.

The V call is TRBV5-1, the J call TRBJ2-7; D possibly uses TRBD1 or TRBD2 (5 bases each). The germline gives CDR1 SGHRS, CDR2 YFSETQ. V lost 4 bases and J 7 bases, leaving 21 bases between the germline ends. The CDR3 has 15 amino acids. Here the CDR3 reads CASSAAGTTRGEQYF. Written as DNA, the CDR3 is TGCGCCAGCAGCGCCGCCGGGACGACACGAGGAGAGCAGTACTTC.

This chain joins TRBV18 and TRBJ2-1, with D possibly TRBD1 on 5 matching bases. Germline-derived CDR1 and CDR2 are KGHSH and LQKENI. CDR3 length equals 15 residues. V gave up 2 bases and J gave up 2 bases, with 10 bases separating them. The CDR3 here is CASSPVAGTYNEQFF. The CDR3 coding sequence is TGTGCCAGCTCACCAGTTGCAGGGACCTACAATGAGCAGTTCTTC.

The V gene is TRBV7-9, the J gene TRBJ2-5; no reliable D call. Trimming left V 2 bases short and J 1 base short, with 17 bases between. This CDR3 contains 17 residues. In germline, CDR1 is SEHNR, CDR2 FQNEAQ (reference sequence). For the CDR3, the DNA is TGTGCCAGCAGCTTACCGGGCGTGGGCACATTCCAAGAGACCCAGTACTTC. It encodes CASSLPGVGTFQETQYF.

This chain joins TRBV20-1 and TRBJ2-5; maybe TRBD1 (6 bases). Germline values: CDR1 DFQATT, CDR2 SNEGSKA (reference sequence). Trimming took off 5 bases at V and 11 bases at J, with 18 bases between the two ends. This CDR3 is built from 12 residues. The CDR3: CSAGIQGWEQYF. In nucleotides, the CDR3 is TGCAGTGCTGGAATACAGGGCTGGGAGCAGTACTTC.

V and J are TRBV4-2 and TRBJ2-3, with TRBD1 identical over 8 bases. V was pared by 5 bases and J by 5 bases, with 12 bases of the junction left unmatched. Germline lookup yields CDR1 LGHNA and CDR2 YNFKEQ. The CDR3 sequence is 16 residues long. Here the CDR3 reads CASSRVLQGAKDTQYF. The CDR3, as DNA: TGTGCCAGCAGCAGAGTTCTTCAGGGGGCGAAAGATACGCAGTATTTT.

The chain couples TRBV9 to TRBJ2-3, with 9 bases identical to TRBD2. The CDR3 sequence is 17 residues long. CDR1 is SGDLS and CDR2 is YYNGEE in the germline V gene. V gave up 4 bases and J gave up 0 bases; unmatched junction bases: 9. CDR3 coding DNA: TGTGCCAGCAGCCCTCCTAGCGGGGCTATCAGCACAGATACGCAGTATTTT. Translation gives CASSPPSGAISTDTQYF.

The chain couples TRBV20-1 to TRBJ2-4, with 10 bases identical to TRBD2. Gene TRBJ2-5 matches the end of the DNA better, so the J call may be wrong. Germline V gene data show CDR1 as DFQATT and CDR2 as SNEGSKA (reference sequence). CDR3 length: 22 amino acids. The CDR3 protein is CSARFYILDESSGGPNQETQYF. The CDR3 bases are TGCAGTGCTAGATTCTATATTCTGGATGAGTCTAGCGGGGGTCCCAACCAAGAGACCCAGTACTTC.

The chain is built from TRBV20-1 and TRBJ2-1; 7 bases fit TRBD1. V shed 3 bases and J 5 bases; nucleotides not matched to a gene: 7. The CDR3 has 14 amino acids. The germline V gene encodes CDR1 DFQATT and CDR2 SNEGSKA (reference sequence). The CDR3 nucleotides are TGCAGTGCTAGGTCAAACAGGGGCCACAATGAGCAGTTCTTC. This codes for CSARSNRGHNEQFF.

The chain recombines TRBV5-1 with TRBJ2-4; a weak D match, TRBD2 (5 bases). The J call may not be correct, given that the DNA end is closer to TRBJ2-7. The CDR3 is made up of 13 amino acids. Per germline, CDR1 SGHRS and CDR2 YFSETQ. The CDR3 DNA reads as TGCGCCAGCAGAGGTTCTAGCAGTCTCGAGCAGTACTTC. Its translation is CASRGSSSLEQYF.

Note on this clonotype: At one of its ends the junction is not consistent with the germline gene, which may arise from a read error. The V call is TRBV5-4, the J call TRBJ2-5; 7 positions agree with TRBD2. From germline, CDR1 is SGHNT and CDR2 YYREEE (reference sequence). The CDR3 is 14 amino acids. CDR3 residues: CASGLRGVVETQYF. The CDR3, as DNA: TGTGCCAGCGGCTTACGGGGGGTTGTGGAGACCCAGTACTTC. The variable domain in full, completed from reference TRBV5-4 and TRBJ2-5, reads ETGVTQSPTHLIKTRGQQVTLRCSSQSGHNTVSWYQQALGQGPQFIFQYYREEENGRGNFPPRFSGLQFPNYSSELNVNALELDDSALYLCASGLRGVVETQYFGPGTRLLVL.